This T cell receptor beta chain was profiled in a study of radiotherapy plus CTLA-4 blockade in lung cancer (dated 2018 in TCRdb). For the study in its entirety: Among the enrolled patients, 18% had an objective response, and 31% reached disease control.

Library creation used the immunoSEQ multiplex PCR assay. The table comes from immuneACCESS by way of TCRdb, which keeps in-frame sequences with V and J called. Part of the clones is missing from these tables; in studies checked, under half for an unresolved V gene and the rest for unknown reasons. The table for this sample lists around 70,000 clones; roughly 76% of them were counted only once. The ten largest make up around a sixth of the sample. Study-level results and caveats: Early dynamic changes in blood T cell clones, together with increased serum interferon-beta after radiation, were reported as the strongest predictors of response. After treatment with radiotherapy and ipilimumab, TCR clones that came from tumors expanded in the peripheral blood.

After removal of 4 bases from V and 5 bases from J, the junction retains 10 bases not matched to a gene. The CDR3 sequence holds 15 residues, the cysteine and phenylalanine included. The only DNA kept is the CDR3, 45 bases in frame from the first base. CDR1 SGHTA and CDR2 FQGNSA are derived from the germline V gene. Turning to this clone: This receptor's antigen is unknown. Within one base of it there is no much larger clone, and no base qualities were kept.

The study tested focal radiation therapy combined with CTLA-4 blockade (ipilimumab) in patients with chemo-refractory metastatic non-small-cell lung cancer. The TCR was taken from a human donor with non-small cell lung cancer whose response to radiotherapy plus ipilimumab could not be evaluated. Some clones in this sample may be carry-over from other donors' samples. The rearrangement combines TRBV7-2 with TRBJ1-1, and 7 junctional nucleotides match TRBD1. The sample in question was peripheral blood, obtained from a patient treated with radiotherapy plus ipilimumab. The nucleotide sequence is given as TGTGCCAGCAGCTCGAGAACAGGGGATCTAACTGAAGCTTTCTTT. Its translation reads: CASSSRTGDLTEAFF. Supplemented by the reference TRBV7-2 and TRBJ1-1 proteins around the CDR3, the complete variable domain is GAGVSQSPSNKVTEKGKDVELRCDPISGHTALYWYRQSLGQGLEFLIYFQGNSAPDKSGLPSDRFSAERTGGSVSTLTIQRTQQEDSAVYLCASSSRTGDLTEAFFGQGTRLTVV.